The clone carrying this TCR beta chain was seen a single time. These data originate in a study of blood T cell repertoires in COVID-19. Study as a whole: Researchers got acute and convalescent COVID-19 samples from the United States, Italy and Spain. Sample material is recorded as cDNA or gDNA derived from T cells, B-cell-depleted T cells, or PBMCs.

Per the original methods: From reference gene primer amplification, estimates of nucleated cell counts were derived. Some clones are missing from TCRdb's copy, which holds only in-frame ones; the method was immunoSEQ multiplex PCR. D and trimming were read from the DNA, whereas the V and J calls and clone size are those reported in that table. The top ten hold approximately 5.1% of the sample, which has 90,000 to 100,000 clones, just over 90% seen once. The CDR3 totals 16 residues. Germline V lookup: CDR1 MNHEY, CDR2 SMNVEV (reference sequence). Trimming took off 6 bases at V and 4 bases at J, with 16 bases between the two ends.

Material for sequencing was peripheral blood. The genes are TRBV27 and TRBJ1-6; TRBD1 might be the D (5 bases). This receptor was identified in a man aged 50-59 years with acute or convalescent COVID-19. CDR3 region: CASRKQALQYNSPLHF. The CDR3 DNA is TGTGCCAGCAGAAAACAGGCGCTCCAGTATAATTCACCCCTCCACTTT.